This TCR beta chain was recovered during a study of blood T cell repertoires in COVID-19. In the study overall: COVID-19 samples from acute and convalescent phases originated in the United States, Italy and Spain. From T cells, B-cell-depleted T cells, or PBMCs came the material, which was cDNA or gDNA.

Original processing notes: Reference gene primers were amplified, and this amplification served to estimate nucleated cell counts. Here immunoSEQ multiplex PCR was the method, and the copy in TCRdb shows in-frame clones only, minus some. The V and J calls and clone size were taken over from that table, and D and trimming were inferred from the DNA. The table lists about 85,000 clones, 75% to 95% of them singletons. Germline V CDR1 and CDR2: MNHEY, SVGAGI. With 6 bases removed from V and 4 bases from J, the gap between germline ends came to 15 bases. The CDR3 loop spans 14 amino acids. The clonotype originates from a human donor with active COVID-19. The donor label of this sample is uncertain. The chain couples TRBV6-5 to TRBJ1-2; D might be TRBD1 (5 bases). Material: peripheral blood. CDR3 loop: CASSTLGGSYGYTF. DNA for the CDR3: TGTGCCAGCAGCACCTTGGGGGGTAGCTATGGCTACACCTTC.